The next 23 T cell receptor beta chains were all read from a single sample in a study of blood T cell repertoires in COVID-19. This table comes from immunoSEQ multiplex PCR, and its TCRdb copy is limited to in-frame clones, with some not included. The sample lists around 250,000 clones, approximately 89% occurring once. Sequences were obtained from peripheral blood. These TCRs come from a woman between 65 and 79 years old with COVID-19, enrolled during active disease.

The J gene is TRBJ2-2, the V gene TRBV6-2 or TRBV6-3; D might be TRBD2 (6 bases). Germline V gives CDR1 MNHEY, CDR2 SVGEGT. With 2 bases removed from V and 0 bases from J, the gap between germline ends came to 19 bases. The CDR3 spans 19 residues. CDR3 coding DNA: TGTGCCAGCAGTTACACGTTCGGGAGCGGGCTCGCGAACACCGGGGAGCTGTTTTTT. Encoded protein: CASSYTFGSGLANTGELFF.

The chain employs TRBV20-1 and TRBJ2-7; 12 bases fit TRBD2. The CDR3 loop spans 16 amino acids. V dropped 3 bases and J dropped 0; count of bases not matched to a gene: 6. The germline gives CDR1 DFQATT, CDR2 SNEGSKA (reference sequence). The CDR3 nucleotides read TGCAGTGCTAGTGGGACTAGCGGGTATAGCTCCTACGAGCAGTACTTC. Translated: CSASGTSGYSSYEQYF.

The rearrangement links TRBV6-5 to TRBJ1-6; no clear D. The CDR3 sequence is 12 residues long. Trimming left V 7 bases short and J 8 bases short, with 9 bases between. CDR1 is MNHEY, CDR2 SVGAGI, per germline. The CDR3 loop reads CASTPRDSPLHF. Written as DNA, the CDR3 is TGTGCCAGCACCCCGAGGGATTCACCCCTCCACTTT.

The genes are TRBV15 and TRBJ2-1, with TRBD2 identical over 7 bases. The V and J ends lost 3 bases and 6 bases, in that order; junction bases with no gene match: 11. Per germline, CDR1 LNHNV and CDR2 YYDKDF (reference sequence). The CDR3 loop spans 16 amino acids. This CDR3 is CATSSRGELARNEQFF. CDR3 DNA sequence: TGTGCCACCAGCAGCCGGGGGGAGCTAGCCCGCAATGAGCAGTTCTTC.

This clone came up once. This chain joins TRBV5-1 and TRBJ2-2; 7 bases align to TRBD1. The CDR3 consists of 16 residues. In germline, CDR1 is SGHRS, CDR2 YFSETQ. J gave up 0 bases and V 1 base, and 3 bases lay outside the gene matches. The CDR3 bases are TGCGCCAGCAGCTTGCGACAGGGCCCGAACACCGGGGAGCTGTTTTTT. It translates to CASSLRQGPNTGELFF. The full variable domain, rest sourced from reference TRBV5-1 and TRBJ2-2, is KAGVTQTPRYLIKTRGQQVTLSCSPISGHRSVSWYQQTPGQGLQFLFEYFSETQRNKGNFPGRFSGRQFSNSRSEMNVSTLELGDSALYLCASSLRQGPNTGELFFGEGSRLTVL.

V gene TRBV7-9 combines with J gene TRBJ2-3, with TRBD2 as a possible D gene (6 bases). This CDR3 is built from 16 residues. With 2 bases removed from V and 1 base from J, the gap between germline ends came to 13 bases. Per the germline V gene, CDR1 is SEHNR and CDR2 is FQNEAQ (reference sequence). The CDR3 protein is CASSLISGEGTDTQYF. The CDR3 DNA is TGTGCCAGCAGCTTAATTTCGGGAGAGGGCACAGATACGCAGTATTTT.

V and J are TRBV11-2 and TRBJ2-7, with TRBD2 as a possible D gene (6 bases). The V end was cut by 5 bases, the J end by 3 bases, with 17 bases between. The CDR3 runs 15 residues. The V gene's germline CDR1 is SGHAT and CDR2 FQNNGV. In DNA, the CDR3 is TGTGCCAGCAGCCCTTGGGGAGGTCAAGGCTACGAGCAGTACTTC. Amino acid sequence: CASSPWGGQGYEQYF.

The chain has TRBV6-4 and TRBJ2-3, with D tentatively TRBD2 (5 bases). CDR3 length: 16 residues. The ends were cut back, 2 bases at V and 0 bases at J, with 12 bases in the middle. CDR1 is MRHNA, CDR2 SNTAGT, per germline. The CDR3, as DNA: TGTGCCAGCAGTGACGGGGTGGGAGCAAGCACAGATACGCAGTATTTT. Translating gives CASSDGVGASTDTQYF.

The CDR3 DNA is TGTGCCTGGAGACCGACAAGCTCTGGAAACACCATATATTTT. Amino acids: CAWRPTSSGNTIYF. The rearrangement joins TRBV30 to TRBJ1-3, with D hard to call. Germline V CDR1 and CDR2: GTSNPN, SVGIG (reference sequence). V shed 3 bases and J shed 0 bases, with 9 bases lying between them. CDR3 length equals 14 residues.

The genes are TRBV11-2 and TRBJ2-5, with 8 bases fitting TRBD2. The J segment lost 9 bases and the V segment lost 6 bases, leaving 18 bases of the junction unmatched. Germline V gene sequence: CDR1 SGHAT, CDR2 FQNNGV. The CDR3 is 16 amino acids. This CDR3 reads CASSKQGVSGGLPQYF. The CDR3 DNA reads as TGTGCCAGCAGTAAACAGGGAGTGTCGGGGGGGCTGCCCCAGTACTTC.

This chain joins TRBV30 and TRBJ2-7; 10 positions agree with TRBD1. Germline V gene data show CDR1 as GTSNPN and CDR2 as SVGIG (reference sequence). This CDR3 has 18 amino acids. V gave up 2 bases and J gave up 0 bases; unmatched junction bases: 13. The CDR3 coding sequence is TGTGCCTGGAGTTTTGAGGACAGGGGGTTTCCGAGCTCCTACGAGCAGTACTTC. Translating gives CAWSFEDRGFPSSYEQYF.

V gene TRBV5-1 combines with J gene TRBJ1-2; 9 bases fit TRBD1. The V and J ends lost 4 bases and 4 bases, in that order; junction bases with no gene match: 5. The CDR3 length is 14 residues. In germline, CDR1 is SGHRS, CDR2 YFSETQ. The CDR3 coding sequence is TGCGCCAGCAGCGAACAGGGGGCGATCTATGGCTACACCTTC. Translated: CASSEQGAIYGYTF.

The table lists this clone with a count of one. The chain links TRBV7-2 to TRBJ2-7; no clear D gene. CDR1 SGHTA and CDR2 FQGNSA come from the germline V gene. Trimming pared 4 bases from V and 2 bases from J, leaving 12 bases between. This CDR3 contains 14 residues. The CDR3 protein is CASSSVRSPYEQYF. The CDR3 DNA reads TGTGCCAGCAGCTCAGTCAGGTCCCCCTACGAGCAGTACTTC.

The V gene is TRBV6-6, the J gene TRBJ1-5, with 9 positions matching TRBD1. CDR3 length: 15 residues. Germline V gene sequence: CDR1 MNHNY, CDR2 SVGAGI (reference sequence). The trim removed 6 bases at V and 4 bases at J, leaving 7 bases unmatched. This CDR3 reads CASSNRGQGNQPQHF. Written as DNA, the CDR3 is TGTGCCAGCAGCAATAGGGGACAGGGTAATCAGCCCCAGCATTTT.

V and J are TRBV7-2 and TRBJ2-7; TRBD2 agrees at 16 bases. V shed 5 bases and J 5 bases; nucleotides not matched to a gene: 6. The CDR3 runs 16 residues. From germline, CDR1 is SGHTA and CDR2 FQGNSA. The CDR3 spells CASSLAGLAGGNEQYF. As DNA, the CDR3 is TGTGCCAGCAGCCTGGCGGGACTAGCGGGAGGGAACGAGCAGTACTTC.

The chain joins TRBV5-4 to TRBJ2-5, with 11 positions matching TRBD2. Looked up from germline, CDR1 is SGHNT and CDR2 is YYREEE (reference sequence). The CDR3 runs to 16 residues. The junction had 9 bases not matched to a gene; V was cut back by 4 bases and J by 4 bases. CDR3 sequence: CASSAGTSGSGETQYF. The CDR3 bases are TGTGCCAGCAGCGCCGGCACTAGCGGGAGCGGAGAGACCCAGTACTTC.

The chain uses TRBV11-1 and TRBJ1-2; 8 bases agree with TRBD1. Trimming took 5 bases from V and 4 from J; bases not matched to a gene: 3. In germline, CDR1 is SGHAT, CDR2 FQDESV (reference sequence). The length of the CDR3 is 13 residues. In nucleotides, the CDR3 is TGTGCCAGCAGCCCAGACAGGGGCTATGGCTACACCTTC. Translated: CASSPDRGYGYTF.

The chain links TRBV2 to TRBJ2-1; 7 nucleotides line up with TRBD1. Germline V lookup: CDR1 SNHLY, CDR2 FYNNEI. The CDR3 extends over 11 amino acids. V was pared by 6 bases and J by 15 bases, with 8 bases of the junction left unmatched. This CDR3 is CASRTGISRFF. For the CDR3, the DNA is TGTGCCAGCAGGACAGGGATATCGAGGTTCTTC. Full variable domain (rest looked up from reference TRBV2 and TRBJ2-1): EPEVTQTPSHQVTQMGQEVILRCVPISNHLYFYWYRQILGQKVEFLVSFYNNEISEKSEIFDDQFSVERPDGSNFTLKIRSTKLEDSAMYFCASRTGISRFFGPGTRLTVL.

V is TRBV19 and J is TRBJ2-3; D unresolved. This CDR3 is 15 amino acids long. Germline V gene data show CDR1 as LNHDA and CDR2 as SQIVND (reference sequence). Deletions cut 7 bases from V and 2 bases from J, with 16 bases between. This CDR3 reads CASKPERRNTDTQYF. The CDR3 DNA reads TGTGCCAGTAAACCCGAGAGGCGTAACACAGATACGCAGTATTTT.

The chain recombines TRBV6-5 with TRBJ2-7; a possible D gene is TRBD2 (5 bases). V was pared by 0 bases and J by 2 bases, with 11 bases between. The CDR3 loop spans 15 amino acids. Germline V gene lookup returns CDR1 MNHEY and CDR2 SVGAGI. CDR3 protein: CASSYSPRGTYEQYF. CDR3 nucleotides: TGTGCCAGCAGTTACTCGCCCCGGGGAACCTACGAGCAGTACTTC.

J is TRBJ1-4 and V is TRBV28; no definite D call. Looked up from germline, CDR1 is MDHEN and CDR2 is SYDVKM. The length of the CDR3 is 16 residues. The V gene lost 3 bases and the J gene lost 2 bases, with 13 bases spanning the gap. The CDR3 region is CASSFRVSATNEKLFF. The CDR3 DNA is TGTGCCAGCAGTTTCCGGGTGTCAGCTACTAATGAAAAACTGTTTTTT.

The DNA of the CDR3 is TGTGCCAGCAGTCCGGGACTGTTCTCCTACAATGAGCAGTTCTTC. Translation: CASSPGLFSYNEQFF. The rearrangement links TRBV27 to TRBJ2-1, with D possibly matching TRBD2 (6 bases). Trimming cost V 5 bases and J 0 bases, with 11 bases left between them. CDR1 MNHEY and CDR2 SMNVEV come from the germline V gene (reference sequence). The CDR3 runs 15 residues.

This clone was seen only a few times. CDR3 coding DNA: TGTGCCAGCAGTTACCCACTAGATACGCAGTATTTT. Translating gives CASSYPLDTQYF. The chain recombines TRBV6-2 or TRBV6-3 with TRBJ2-3; no reliable D call. V lost 2 bases, J lost 5 bases, and 5 bases lay in between. The CDR3 is 12 residues long. CDR1 is MNHEY, CDR2 SVGEGT, per germline.